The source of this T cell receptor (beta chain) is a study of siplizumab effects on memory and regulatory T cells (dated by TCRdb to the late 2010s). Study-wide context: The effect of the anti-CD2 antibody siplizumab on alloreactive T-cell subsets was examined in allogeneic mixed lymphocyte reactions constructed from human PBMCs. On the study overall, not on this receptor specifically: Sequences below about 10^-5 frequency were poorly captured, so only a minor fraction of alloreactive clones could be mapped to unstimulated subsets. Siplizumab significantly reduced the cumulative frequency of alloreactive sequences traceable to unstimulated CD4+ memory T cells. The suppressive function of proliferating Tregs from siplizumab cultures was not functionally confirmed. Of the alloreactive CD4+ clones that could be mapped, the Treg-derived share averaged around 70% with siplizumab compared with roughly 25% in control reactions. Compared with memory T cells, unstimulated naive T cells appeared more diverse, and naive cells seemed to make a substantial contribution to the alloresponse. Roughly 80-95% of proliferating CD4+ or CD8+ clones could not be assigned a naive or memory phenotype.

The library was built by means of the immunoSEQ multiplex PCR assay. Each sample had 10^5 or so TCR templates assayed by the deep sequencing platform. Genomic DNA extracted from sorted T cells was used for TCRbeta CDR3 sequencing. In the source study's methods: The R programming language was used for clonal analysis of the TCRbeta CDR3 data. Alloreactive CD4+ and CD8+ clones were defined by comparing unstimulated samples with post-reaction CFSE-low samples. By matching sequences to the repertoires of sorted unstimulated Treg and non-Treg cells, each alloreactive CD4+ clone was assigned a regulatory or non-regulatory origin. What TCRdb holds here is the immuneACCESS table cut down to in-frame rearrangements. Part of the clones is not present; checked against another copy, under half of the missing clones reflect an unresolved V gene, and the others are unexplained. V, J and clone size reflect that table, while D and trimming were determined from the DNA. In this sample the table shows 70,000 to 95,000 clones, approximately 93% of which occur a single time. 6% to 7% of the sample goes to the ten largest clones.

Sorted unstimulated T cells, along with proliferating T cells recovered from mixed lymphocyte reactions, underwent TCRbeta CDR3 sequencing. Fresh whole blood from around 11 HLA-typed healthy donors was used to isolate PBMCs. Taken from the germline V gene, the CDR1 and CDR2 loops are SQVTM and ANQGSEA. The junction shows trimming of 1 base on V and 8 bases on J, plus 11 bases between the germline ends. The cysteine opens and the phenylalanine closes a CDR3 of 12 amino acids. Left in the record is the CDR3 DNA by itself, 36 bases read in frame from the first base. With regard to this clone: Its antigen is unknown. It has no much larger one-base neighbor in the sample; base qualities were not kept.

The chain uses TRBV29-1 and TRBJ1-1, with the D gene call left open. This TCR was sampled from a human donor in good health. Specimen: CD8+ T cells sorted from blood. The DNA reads TGCAGCGTTGAAGGGGATCCGGGGGAAGCTTTCTTT. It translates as CSVEGDPGEAFF.